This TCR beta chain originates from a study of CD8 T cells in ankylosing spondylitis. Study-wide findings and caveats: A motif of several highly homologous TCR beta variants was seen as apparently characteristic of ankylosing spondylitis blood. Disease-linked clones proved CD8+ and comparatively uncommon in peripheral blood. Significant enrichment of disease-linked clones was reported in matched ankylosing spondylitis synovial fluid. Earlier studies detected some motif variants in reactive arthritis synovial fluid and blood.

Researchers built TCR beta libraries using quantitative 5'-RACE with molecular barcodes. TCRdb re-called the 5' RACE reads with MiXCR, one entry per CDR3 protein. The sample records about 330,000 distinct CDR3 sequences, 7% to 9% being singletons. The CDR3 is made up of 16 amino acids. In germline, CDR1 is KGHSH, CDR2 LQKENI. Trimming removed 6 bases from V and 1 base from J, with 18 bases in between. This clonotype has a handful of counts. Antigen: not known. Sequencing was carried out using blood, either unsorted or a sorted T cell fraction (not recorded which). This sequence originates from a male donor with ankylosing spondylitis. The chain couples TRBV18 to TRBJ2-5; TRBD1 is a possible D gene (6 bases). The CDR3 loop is CASSSAWQGTQETQYF. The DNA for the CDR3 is TGTGCCAGCTCCTCCGCCTGGCAGGGGACCCAAGAGACCCAGTACTTC.